What follows are 14 T cell receptor beta chains derived from one specimen sequenced in a study of shared clonotypes between healthy human individuals. The naive CD8 population came from CD45RO-negative cells selected for CCR7, without terminally differentiated effector memory CD45RA+ cells. The method was immunoSEQ multiplex PCR; TCRdb's version includes in-frame clones alone and lacks a portion of them. The data contain hundreds of thousands of clones, 92% of them seen just once; the ten biggest clones take up roughly 22%. Input material: naive CD8+ T cells sorted from blood. These receptors all stem from a man younger than 40 in good health.

This chain uses TRBV10-1 with TRBJ1-3, with D uncertain. Trimming removed 8 bases at V and 3 bases at J, with 8 bases between. CDR1 and CDR2 from the germline V gene are WNHNN and SYGVQD (reference sequence). The CDR3 consists of 12 residues. DNA of the CDR3: TGCGCCAGCCAGAGGTATGGAAACACCATATATTTT. Translation gives CASQRYGNTIYF.

The chain links TRBV15 to TRBJ2-7; D might be TRBD2 (6 bases). The CDR3 loop spans 12 amino acids. Germline V gene sequence: CDR1 LNHNV, CDR2 YYDKDF (reference sequence). The V end lost 5 bases, the J end lost 6 bases, and 11 bases lay between the germline ends. The CDR3 here is CATSDRGSEQYF. The CDR3, as DNA: TGTGCCACCAGCGACCGGGGGTCCGAGCAGTACTTC.

The chain combines TRBV10-3 with TRBJ2-5; the D gene is possibly TRBD2 (5 bases). The CDR3 contains 15 residues. CDR1 is ENHRY, CDR2 SYGVKD, per germline. V was pared by 10 bases and J by 0 bases, with 18 bases between. CDR3 amino acids: CATTPGRRYQETQYF. The CDR3 DNA reads as TGTGCCACCACCCCCGGCAGGAGGTACCAAGAGACCCAGTACTTC.

About this clone: Other nucleotide sequences from this sample produce the same CDR3. V is TRBV5-4 and J is TRBJ2-2; 7 nucleotides agree with TRBD1. The V gene's germline CDR1 is SGHNT and CDR2 YYREEE (reference sequence). There are 15 residues in the CDR3. Unmatched junction bases numbered 1, after V lost 1 base and J lost 1 base. This chain's CDR3 is CASSLRDRNTGELFF. Here the CDR3 DNA reads TGTGCCAGCAGCTTGAGGGACAGGAACACCGGGGAGCTGTTTTTT.

The chain uses TRBV13 and TRBJ2-1; TRBD1 matches 7 bases. V trimming: 5 bases; J trimming: 4 bases; junction bases outside the gene matches: 8. Per the germline V gene, CDR1 is PRHDT and CDR2 is FYEKMQ (reference sequence). The CDR3 has 15 amino acids. The CDR3 loop is CASSAETGRYNEQFF. Here the CDR3 DNA reads TGTGCCAGCAGCGCCGAGACAGGGAGATACAATGAGCAGTTCTTC.

The rearrangement uses TRBV6-6 and TRBJ1-4; a possible D gene is TRBD1 (5 bases). The CDR3 sequence is 13 residues long. In germline, CDR1 is MNHNY, CDR2 SVGAGI (reference sequence). V shed 4 bases and J shed 8 bases, with 11 bases lying between them. CDR3 region: CASSSSGLEKLFF. CDR3 in DNA: TGTGCCAGCAGTTCGTCAGGGTTGGAAAAACTGTTTTTT.

This clone was recorded once. This rearrangement joins TRBV7-9 to TRBJ1-3, with D possibly being TRBD1 (5 bases). This CDR3 contains 15 residues. Germline CDR1 and CDR2: SEHNR and FQNEAQ (reference sequence). V was cut by 5 bases and J by 4 bases, with 15 bases left in between. In DNA form, the CDR3 reads TGTGCCAGCAGCACCCGACAGACGAGGGGAAACACCATATATTTT. This translates into CASSTRQTRGNTIYF.

Details on this clone: The same CDR3 can be traced to other DNA sequences in this sample. This rearrangement joins TRBV9 to TRBJ1-3; D not resolved. The CDR3 consists of 12 residues. Trimming took off 5 bases at V and 1 base at J, with 4 bases between the two ends. Germline CDR1 reads SGDLS; CDR2 reads YYNGEE. CDR3 sequence (DNA): TGTGCCAGCAGAGGATCTGGAAACACCATATATTTT. Protein sequence: CASRGSGNTIYF.

This clone was found once. The chain is built from TRBV5-1 and TRBJ2-1, with D tentatively TRBD1 (6 bases). The ends were cut back, 1 base at V and 4 bases at J, with 12 bases in the middle. In germline, CDR1 is SGHRS, CDR2 YFSETQ. The CDR3 loop spans 15 amino acids. CDR3 in DNA: TGCGCCAGCAGCTTGACGGGACAAGAATACAATGAGCAGTTCTTC. Encoded protein: CASSLTGQEYNEQFF.

The chain employs TRBV5-4 and TRBJ1-1, with 7 bases fitting TRBD1. Germline trimming cut 4 bases from V and 6 bases from J; bases unmatched to any gene: 18. Germline CDR1 is SGHNT and CDR2 is YYREEE (reference sequence). This CDR3 region has 17 residues. CDR3 residues: CASSTPGWDRGSPEAFF. The CDR3 DNA sequence: TGTGCCAGCAGCACCCCTGGTTGGGACAGAGGGTCCCCTGAAGCTTTCTTT.

This clone appeared once. The V gene is TRBV28, the J gene TRBJ1-1; D perhaps matches TRBD1 (5 bases). Per the germline V gene, CDR1 is MDHEN and CDR2 is SYDVKM. There are 14 residues in the CDR3. V dropped 2 bases and J dropped 6 bases, with 13 bases sitting between them. The CDR3 sequence is CASSLIGGRPEAFF. The CDR3 coding sequence is TGTGCCAGCAGTTTAATTGGGGGTCGCCCTGAAGCTTTCTTT. The whole variable domain, filled in from reference TRBV28 and TRBJ1-1, reads DVKVTQSSRYLVKRTGEKVFLECVQDMDHENMFWYRQDPGLGLRLIYFSYDVKMKEKGDIPEGYSVSREKKERFSLILESASTNQTSMYLCASSLIGGRPEAFFGQGTRLTVV.

This clone was detected only once. V and J are TRBV15 and TRBJ2-7; the D gene could be TRBD1 or TRBD2 (5 bases each). This CDR3 comprises 16 residues. V was clipped by 0 bases and J by 0 bases, with 12 bases between them. CDR1 is LNHNV, CDR2 YYDKDF, per germline (reference sequence). Here the CDR3 DNA reads TGTGCCACCAGCAGAGATCGGGGCACCAGCTCCTACGAGCAGTACTTC. Protein product: CATSRDRGTSSYEQYF. The full variable domain, rest sourced from reference TRBV15 and TRBJ2-7, is DAMVIQNPRYQVTQFGKPVTLSCSQTLNHNVMYWYQQKSSQAPKLLFHYYDKDFNNEADTPDNFQSRRPNTSFCFLDIRSPGLGDTAMYLCATSRDRGTSSYEQYFGPGTRLTVT.

This clone was picked up one time. This chain uses TRBV5-4 with TRBJ2-1; 7 bases fit TRBD2. CDR1 and CDR2 from the germline V gene are SGHNT and YYREEE (reference sequence). The ends lost 2 bases at V and 3 bases at J; junction bases unmatched: 5. The CDR3 runs 15 residues. DNA for the CDR3: TGTGCCAGCAGCTTTGTTAGCGGGCTCTACAATGAGCAGTTCTTC. Translating gives CASSFVSGLYNEQFF.

This chain links TRBV28 with TRBJ2-3, with 9 bases identical to TRBD2. After removal of 3 bases from V and 2 bases from J, the junction contained 6 bases not matched to a gene. The germline V gene encodes CDR1 MDHEN and CDR2 SYDVKM. The CDR3 is 16 amino acids. The CDR3 bases are TGTGCCAGCAGTTTTGCGACTAGCGGATACACAGATACGCAGTATTTT. Residues: CASSFATSGYTDTQYF.